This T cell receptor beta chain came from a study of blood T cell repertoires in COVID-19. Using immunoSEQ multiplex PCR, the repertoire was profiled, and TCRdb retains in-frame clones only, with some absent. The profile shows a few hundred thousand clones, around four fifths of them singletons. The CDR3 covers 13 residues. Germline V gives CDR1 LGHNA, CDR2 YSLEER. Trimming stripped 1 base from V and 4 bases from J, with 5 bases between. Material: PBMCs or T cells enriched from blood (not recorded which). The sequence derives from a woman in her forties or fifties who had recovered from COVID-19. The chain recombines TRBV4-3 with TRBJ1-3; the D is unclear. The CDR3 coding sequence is TGCGCCAGCAGCCAAGTTCTCGGAAACACCATATATTTT. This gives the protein CASSQVLGNTIYF.